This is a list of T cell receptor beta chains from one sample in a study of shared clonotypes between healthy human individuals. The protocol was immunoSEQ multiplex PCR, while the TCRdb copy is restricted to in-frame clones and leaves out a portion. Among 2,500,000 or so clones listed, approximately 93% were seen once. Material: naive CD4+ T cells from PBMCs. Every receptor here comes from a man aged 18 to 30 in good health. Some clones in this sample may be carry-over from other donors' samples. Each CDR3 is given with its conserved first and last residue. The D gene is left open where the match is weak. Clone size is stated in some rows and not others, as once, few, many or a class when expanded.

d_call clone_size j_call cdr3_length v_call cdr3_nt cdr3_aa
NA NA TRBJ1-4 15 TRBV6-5 TGTGCCAGCAGTTACGGGAGCTCCGAAAGTGAAAAACTGTTTTTT CASSYGSSESEKLFF
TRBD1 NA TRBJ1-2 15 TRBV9 TGTGCCAGCAGCGGGGACAGCCCAGACTCCTATGGCTACACCTTC CASSGDSPDSYGYTF
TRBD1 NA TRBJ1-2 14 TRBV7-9 TGTGCCAGCAGCCTGACCGGACAGGGGGCTGGCTACACCTTC CASSLTGQGAGYTF
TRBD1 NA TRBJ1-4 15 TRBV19 TGTGCCAGTAGTCTACAGACAGGGGGGGGTGAAAAACTGTTTTTT CASSLQTGGGEKLFF
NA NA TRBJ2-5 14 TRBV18 TGTGCCAGCTCACCACAGGGGGTAAAAGAGACCCAGTACTTC CASSPQGVKETQYF
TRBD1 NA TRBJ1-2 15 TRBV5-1 TGCGCCAGCAGCGATCAGGGACAGGGCCACTATGGCTACACCTTC CASSDQGQGHYGYTF
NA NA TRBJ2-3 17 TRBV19 TGTGCCAGTAGTATCAGCCCTGTTGGGAGAGGCACAGATACGCAGTATTTT CASSISPVGRGTDTQYF
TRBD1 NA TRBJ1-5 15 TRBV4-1 TGCGCCAGCAGCCTAGTACGCCAGGGGGCGTCGGCCCAGCATTTT CASSLVRQGASAQHF
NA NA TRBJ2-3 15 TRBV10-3 TGTGCCATCAGTGAGTCGACTCGGGGGACAGATACGCAGTATTTT CAISESTRGTDTQYF
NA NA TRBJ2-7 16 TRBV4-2 TGTGCCAGCAGCCATAGACCGCCGCGGGGTCGCGACGAGCAGTACTTC CASSHRPPRGRDEQYF
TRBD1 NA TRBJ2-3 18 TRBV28 TGTGCCAGCAGCCTCGGGACAGGGGGCTTAGGGTGGACAGATACGCAGTATTTT CASSLGTGGLGWTDTQYF
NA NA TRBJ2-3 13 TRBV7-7 TGTGCCAGCAGCGCCAGCGTGGGAGATACGCAGTATTTT CASSASVGDTQYF
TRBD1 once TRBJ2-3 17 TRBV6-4 TGTGCCAGCAGTGACTCGAAAGGGGGCTTAAGCACAGATACGCAGTATTTT CASSDSKGGLSTDTQYF
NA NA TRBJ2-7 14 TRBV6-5 TGTGCCAGCAGTCGACGTCTAAGCCCCTACGAGCAGTACTTC CASSRRLSPYEQYF
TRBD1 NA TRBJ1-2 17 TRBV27 TGTGCCAGCAGTTCAAAAGCCGGGACAGGGCTGATCTATGGCTACACCTTC CASSSKAGTGLIYGYTF
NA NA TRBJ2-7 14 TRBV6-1 TGTGCCAGCAGATCGGGACAAAGCTCCTACGAGCAGTACTTC CASRSGQSSYEQYF
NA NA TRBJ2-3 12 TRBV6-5 TGTGCCAGCCGCCCGAGCACAGATACGCAGTATTTT CASRPSTDTQYF
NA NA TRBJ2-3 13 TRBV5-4 TGTGCCAGCAGCCTTGTGGGCCCAGATACGCAGTATTTT CASSLVGPDTQYF
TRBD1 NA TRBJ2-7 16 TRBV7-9 TGTGCCAGCAGCCATAACCGGGACAGGGGGTCATACGAGCAGTACTTC CASSHNRDRGSYEQYF
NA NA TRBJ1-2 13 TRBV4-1 TGCGCCAGCAGCCAAGATACGAGGATCGGCTACACCTTC CASSQDTRIGYTF
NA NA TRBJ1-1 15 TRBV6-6 TGTGCCAGCACCCTACGGGTTTCTCAGAACACTGAAGCTTTCTTT CASTLRVSQNTEAFF
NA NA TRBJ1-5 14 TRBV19 TGTGCCAGTAGTATCTCCGGCTCCGGGGGGCCCCAGCATTTT CASSISGSGGPQHF
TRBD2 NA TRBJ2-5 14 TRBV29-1 TGCAGCGTTAACCTCGGACTAGTTAAAGAGACCCAGTACTTC CSVNLGLVKETQYF
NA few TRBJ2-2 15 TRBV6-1 TGTGCCAGCAGTGTAAGGGCTTCGAACACCGGGGAGCTGTTTTTT CASSVRASNTGELFF
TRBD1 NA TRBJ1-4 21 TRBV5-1 TGCGCCAGCAGCCCCGGGGCCGGACAGGGGGTGTCGGGTGTTAGGGGTGAAAAACTGTTTTTT CASSPGAGQGVSGVRGEKLFF
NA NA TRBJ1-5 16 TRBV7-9 TGTGCCAGCGAGGTTCTAGAACAGGGTAGCAATCAGCCCCAGCATTTT CASEVLEQGSNQPQHF
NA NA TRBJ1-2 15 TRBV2 TGTGCCAGCAGTGAATGGGAGGCACGGGCTACTGGCTACACCTTC CASSEWEARATGYTF
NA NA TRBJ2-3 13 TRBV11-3 TGTGCCAGCAGCGCCATTGGCACAGATACGCAGTATTTT CASSAIGTDTQYF
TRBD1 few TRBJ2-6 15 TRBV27 TGTGCCAGCACCACCGACAGGGCTGGGGCCAACGTCCTGACTTTC CASTTDRAGANVLTF
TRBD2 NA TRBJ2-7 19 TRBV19 TGTGCCAGTAGTACTCGTCCGGGACTAGCGGGAGGGGGTATCGACGAGCAGTACTTC CASSTRPGLAGGGIDEQYF
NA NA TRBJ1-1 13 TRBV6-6 TGTGCCAGCGTACCATACATGAACACTGAAGCTTTCTTT CASVPYMNTEAFF
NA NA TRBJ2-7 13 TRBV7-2 TGTGCCAGCAGCTTAGAAGACTCCTACGAGCAGTACTTC CASSLEDSYEQYF
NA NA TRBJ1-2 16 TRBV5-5 TGTGCCAGCAGCTTGGGGCAAGATGTGTTTAGGTATGGCTACACCTTC CASSLGQDVFRYGYTF
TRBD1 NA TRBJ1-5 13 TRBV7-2 TGTGCCAGCAGCTTAGGACAGGGGGCGCCCCAGCATTTT CASSLGQGAPQHF
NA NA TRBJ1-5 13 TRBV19 TGTGCCAGTAGAGGGGAAGCGGGTCAGCCCCAGCATTTT CASRGEAGQPQHF